This is a list of T cell receptor beta chains from one sample in a study of blood T cell repertoires in COVID-19. This table comes from immunoSEQ multiplex PCR, and its TCRdb copy is limited to in-frame clones, with some not included. The table includes 200,000 to 300,000 clones, about 90% detected once. Sequencing was carried out using peripheral blood. These receptors were collected from a man aged 55 to 69 who had recovered from COVID-19. CDR3s leave out the opening cysteine and the closing phenylalanine or tryptophan. Fields, in order: CDR3 protein, V gene, D gene. A D gene is named only where the DNA matches it firmly.

ASSESLLAGGPSNEQF TRBV10-1 TRBD2
ASSLYGGNIGANVLT TRBV28 TRBD2
ASSQSHSGGTDTQY TRBV4-1 TRBD2
ASSLGIRLDGEQF TRBV5-6 .
AIPGQGANYGYT TRBV10-3 TRBD1
ASNYDSSYGYT TRBV19 .
ATSDFVGNTIY TRBV24-1 .
AIYRDLDNEQF TRBV10-3 .
ASSREDGRKF TRBV7-9 .
ASSLWGDTEAF TRBV12-3/TRBV12-4 .
ASSPPGLSGNTIY TRBV7-9 .
ASSDGGASYNEQF TRBV18 TRBD2
ASSIWRAGELF TRBV19 .
ATSAGGGGETQY TRBV24-1 .
ASSLVAGATNEKLF TRBV5-1 .
ASSPAGASYEQY TRBV2 .
ASSELRTGLGSPLH TRBV6-1 TRBD1
ASSLRVGLQAMVPQY TRBV7-8 .
ASSFSDWDRIL TRBV12-3/TRBV12-4 TRBD1
ASSRTGQDYEQY TRBV5-4 TRBD1
ASSPGQFNTEAF TRBV23-1 .
ASSLSRAGTQY TRBV7-2 .
ASSQGLLRAIPGNTIY TRBV4-1 .
ASRSQGAKTGDTQY TRBV5-1 TRBD1
ASSQDRGTGLPYEQY TRBV3-1/TRBV3-2 TRBD1
ASSLERDKTQY TRBV11-2 .
ASSPPENTEAF TRBV28 .
ASSEGPRRGANVLT TRBV6-4 .
ASSPGQGNNEKLF TRBV5-1 TRBD1
ASSIRLDRRTEAF TRBV19 TRBD1
AWSPGLINSPLH TRBV30 .
ASNGQLGVYGYT TRBV19 .
ASRTGQHNSPLH TRBV19 .
ASSPRPGTGSTDGYT TRBV9 TRBD1
ASSQTSGEQF TRBV7-9 .
AITPERTSGRSPTDTQY TRBV10-3 TRBD2
ASSLSPGGASYNSPLH TRBV5-1 .
ASSILGTKDTGELF TRBV19 .
ASSLEQVGAF TRBV7-9 .
ASSFSATSGGTDTQY TRBV5-1 TRBD2
ASSPREGGSPLH TRBV11-2 .
ATSSRGAHGWDRGRETQY TRBV24-1 TRBD1
ASSPEWGDEKLF TRBV5-1 .
ASTGSSDYKNIQY TRBV2 .
ASSYLASGGSYEQY TRBV6-2/TRBV6-3 TRBD2
ATSPTNVNNEQF TRBV15 .
ASSLGGRSEETQY TRBV11-3 .
ASRRTGISTDTQY TRBV10-2 TRBD1
ASKAQQALNEQF TRBV2 .
SSSLRGSYNEQF TRBV29-1 .
ASSPVGRNTIY TRBV18 .
ASSTGSYEQY TRBV12-3/TRBV12-4 .
ASSKEGQLTDTQY TRBV21-1 .